Shown below are 16 T cell receptor beta chains from a single sample sequenced in a study of cytomegalovirus exposure and HLA in healthy donors. This table comes from immunoSEQ multiplex PCR, and its TCRdb copy is limited to in-frame clones, with some not included. The sample contains some 140,000 clones, roughly 90% of which appear only once. The sequenced material came from PBMCs. The receptors were sampled from a young man in good health and CMV-seronegative.

The rearrangement joins TRBV4-2 to TRBJ2-3, with 8 bases that match TRBD1. This CDR3 comprises 16 residues. V lost 3 bases and J lost 8; bases outside the gene matches: 13. CDR1 and CDR2 (germline): LGHNA, YNFKEQ. This chain's CDR3 is CASSQSRTGIAPTQYF. DNA for the CDR3: TGTGCCAGCAGCCAGTCCAGGACAGGGATTGCCCCTACGCAGTATTTT.

The chain uses TRBV19 and TRBJ2-3; TRBD2 matches 7 bases. Germline CDR1 and CDR2: LNHDA and SQIVND (reference sequence). Trimming took 4 bases from V and 0 from J; bases not matched to a gene: 4. The CDR3 totals 15 residues. The CDR3 nucleotides are TGTGCCAGTAGTACGCTAGCGGATAGCACAGATACGCAGTATTTT. This codes for CASSTLADSTDTQYF.

The gene calls are TRBV7-8 and TRBJ2-7; weak D call: TRBD2 (5 bases). Per the germline V gene, CDR1 is SGHVS and CDR2 is FQNEAQ. The CDR3 has 13 amino acids. V lost 5 bases and J 0 bases, leaving 8 bases between the germline ends. The CDR3: CASSQGSSYEQYF. CDR3 coding DNA: TGTGCCAGCAGCCAAGGGAGCTCCTACGAGCAGTACTTC.

The rearrangement links TRBV5-6 to TRBJ1-6; perhaps TRBD1 as D (6 bases). The germline V gene encodes CDR1 SGHDT and CDR2 YYEEEE. This CDR3 is built from 14 residues. The germline V and J ends were trimmed by 2 bases and 7 bases, with 10 bases remaining between them. CDR3 DNA: TGTGCCAGCAGCTTACAGGACAGAAATTCACCCCTCCACTTT. Translating it yields CASSLQDRNSPLHF.

This chain joins TRBV2 and TRBJ1-5; 9 bases match TRBD1. The trim removed 3 bases at V and 0 bases at J, leaving 12 bases unmatched. The CDR3 runs 19 residues. From germline, CDR1 is SNHLY and CDR2 FYNNEI. CDR3 nucleotide sequence: TGTGCCAGCAGTGATGACAGGGACAGGGTCCGCCATAGCAATCAGCCCCAGCATTTT. This sequence encodes CASSDDRDRVRHSNQPQHF.

This chain connects TRBV27 to TRBJ1-1, with 7 positions matching TRBD1. Losses at the gene ends were 2 bases for V and 1 base for J; bases not matched to a gene: 4. Germline V lookup: CDR1 MNHEY, CDR2 SMNVEV (reference sequence). This CDR3 is built from 15 residues. The CDR3 sequence: CASSLSKGANTEAFF. Here the CDR3 DNA reads TGTGCCAGCAGTTTAAGTAAGGGGGCGAACACTGAAGCTTTCTTT.

The chain carries TRBV4-1 and TRBJ2-1; 9 bases fit TRBD1. With 4 bases clipped from V and 4 bases from J, the junction kept 5 bases outside the gene matches. Germline CDR1 reads MGHRA; CDR2 reads YSYEKL. The CDR3 has 15 amino acids. The CDR3 spells CASSPGTGMYNEQFF. The CDR3 DNA follows: TGCGCCAGCAGCCCCGGGACAGGGATGTACAATGAGCAGTTCTTC.

This clone was observed once. The V and J genes are TRBV7-6 and TRBJ1-3; tentative D call: TRBD1 (5 bases). Germline V gene sequence: CDR1 SGHVS, CDR2 FNYEAQ. This CDR3 is 17 amino acids long. Trimming removed 0 bases at V and 3 bases at J, with 15 bases between. CDR3 sequence: CASSLALGRGFGNTIYF. The CDR3 nucleotides read TGTGCCAGCAGCTTAGCCCTTGGGAGGGGCTTTGGAAACACCATATATTTT.

The chain uses TRBV4-2 and TRBJ1-1; no clear D gene. Trimming took off 1 base at V and 6 bases at J, with 6 bases between the two ends. The germline CDR1 and CDR2 sequences are LGHNA and YNFKEQ. The CDR3 covers 12 residues. CDR3 DNA sequence: TGTGCCAGCAGCCAAGTCGAGGCTGAAGCTTTCTTT. As protein: CASSQVEAEAFF.

This sequence joins TRBV5-1 and TRBJ1-2; 8 positions match TRBD1. Germline CDR1 reads SGHRS; CDR2 reads YFSETQ. J lost 6 bases, V lost 1 base, and 8 bases had no gene match. The CDR3 contains 15 residues. The CDR3 DNA follows: TGCGCCAGCAGCTTGTCCCCGACAGGGGAACATGGCTACACCTTC. Protein sequence: CASSLSPTGEHGYTF.

CDR3 DNA: TGTGCCAGCAGCTTAAAGGGACAGGGGTCGACCGCTGAAGCTTTCTTT. It is translated as CASSLKGQGSTAEAFF. V usage is TRBV7-9 and J usage is TRBJ1-1; 10 bases align to TRBD1. V shed 2 bases, J shed 6 bases, and the junction held 9 bases outside the gene matches. The length of the CDR3 is 16 residues. Per the germline V gene, CDR1 is SEHNR and CDR2 is FQNEAQ (reference sequence).

The gene calls are TRBV27 and TRBJ1-5, with a possible D match to TRBD1 (6 bases). Trimming took 5 bases from V and 3 from J, leaving 14 bases between them. Germline lookup yields CDR1 MNHEY and CDR2 SMNVEV (reference sequence). The CDR3 runs 15 residues. CDR3 loop: CASSAYRDTNQPQHF. CDR3 in DNA: TGTGCCAGCAGTGCTTACCGGGACACCAATCAGCCCCAGCATTTT.

The rearrangement uses TRBV5-4 and TRBJ1-6; no clear D. V dropped 1 base and J dropped 6 bases, with 8 bases sitting between them. This CDR3 spans 14 amino acids. Germline CDR1 is SGHNT and CDR2 is YYREEE (reference sequence). This CDR3 is CASSLWAPNSPLHF. The CDR3 nucleotides read TGTGCCAGCAGCTTGTGGGCCCCTAATTCACCCCTCCACTTT.

This clone occurred once. V is TRBV19 and J is TRBJ2-7; possibly TRBD1 for D (5 bases). V lost 6 bases and J lost 2, with 8 bases in between. This CDR3 has 12 residues. Germline CDR1 is LNHDA and CDR2 is SQIVND (reference sequence). CDR3 in amino acids: CASSDSTYEQYF. Here the CDR3 DNA reads TGTGCCAGTAGCGACAGCACCTACGAGCAGTACTTC.

The chain uses TRBV9 and TRBJ2-7; D may be TRBD1 (6 bases). Deletions cut 2 bases from V and 0 bases from J, with 12 bases between. This CDR3 contains 15 residues. Germline CDR1 and CDR2: SGDLS and YYNGEE. In DNA form, the CDR3 reads TGTGCCAGCAGCGTTTCAGGGGCCCTCTCCTACGAGCAGTACTTC. Translating it yields CASSVSGALSYEQYF.

The CDR3 bases are TGCGCCAGCAGCTTGACCGGACAGGGGCACGACACCGGGGAGCTGTTTTTT. Amino acid sequence: CASSLTGQGHDTGELFF. V gene TRBV5-1 combines with J gene TRBJ2-2; 9 bases line up with TRBD1. V shed 1 base and J 3 bases; nucleotides not matched to a gene: 7. This CDR3 is 17 amino acids long. The germline CDR1 and CDR2 sequences are SGHRS and YFSETQ.